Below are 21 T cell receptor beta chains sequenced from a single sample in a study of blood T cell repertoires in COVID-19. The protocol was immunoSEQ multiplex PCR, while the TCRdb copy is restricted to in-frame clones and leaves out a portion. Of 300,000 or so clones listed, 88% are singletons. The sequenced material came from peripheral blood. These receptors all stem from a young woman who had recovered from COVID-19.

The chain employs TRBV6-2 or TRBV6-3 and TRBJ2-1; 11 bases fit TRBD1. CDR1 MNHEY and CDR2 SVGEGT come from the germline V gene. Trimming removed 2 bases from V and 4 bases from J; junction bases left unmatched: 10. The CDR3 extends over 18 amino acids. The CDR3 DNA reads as TGTGCCAGCAGTTACGAGTTGGGCGGACAGGGGGCTTACAATGAGCAGTTCTTC. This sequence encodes CASSYELGGQGAYNEQFF.

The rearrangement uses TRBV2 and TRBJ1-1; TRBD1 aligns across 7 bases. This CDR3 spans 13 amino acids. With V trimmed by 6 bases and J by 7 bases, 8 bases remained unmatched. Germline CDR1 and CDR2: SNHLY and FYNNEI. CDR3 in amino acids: CASRAGTEGEAFF. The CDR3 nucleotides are TGTGCCAGCAGAGCCGGGACAGAGGGTGAAGCTTTCTTT.

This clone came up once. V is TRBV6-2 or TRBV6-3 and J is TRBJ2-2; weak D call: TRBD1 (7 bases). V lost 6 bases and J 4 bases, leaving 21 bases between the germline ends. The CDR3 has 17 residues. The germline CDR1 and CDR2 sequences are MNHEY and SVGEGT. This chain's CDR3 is CASSPSFRQGGTGELFF. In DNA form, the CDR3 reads TGTGCCAGCAGCCCTAGCTTTCGACAGGGAGGCACCGGGGAGCTGTTTTTT.

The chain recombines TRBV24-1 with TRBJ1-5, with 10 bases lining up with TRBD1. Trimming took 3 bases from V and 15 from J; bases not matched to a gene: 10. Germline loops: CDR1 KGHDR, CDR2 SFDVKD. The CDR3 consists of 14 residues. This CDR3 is CATSDLPFDRGLHF. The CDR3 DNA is TGTGCCACCAGTGATCTACCTTTTGACAGGGGGCTGCATTTT.

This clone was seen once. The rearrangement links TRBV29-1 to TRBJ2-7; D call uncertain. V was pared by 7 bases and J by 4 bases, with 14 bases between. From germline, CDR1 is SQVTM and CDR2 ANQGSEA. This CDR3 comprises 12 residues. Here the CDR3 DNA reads TGCAGCGCCTCAGTCGTTTGTTACGAGCAGTACTTC. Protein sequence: CSASVVCYEQYF.

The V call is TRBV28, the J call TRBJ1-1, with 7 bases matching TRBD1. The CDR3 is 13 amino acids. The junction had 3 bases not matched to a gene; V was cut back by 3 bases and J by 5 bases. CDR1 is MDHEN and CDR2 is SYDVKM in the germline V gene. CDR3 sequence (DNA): TGTGCCAGCAGTTTTGGGACAGAGACTGAAGCTTTCTTT. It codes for CASSFGTETEAFF.

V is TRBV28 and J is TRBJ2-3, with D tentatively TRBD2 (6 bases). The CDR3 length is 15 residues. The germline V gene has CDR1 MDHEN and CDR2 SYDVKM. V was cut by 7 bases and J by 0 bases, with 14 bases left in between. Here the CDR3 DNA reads TGTGCCAGCATCTCCTCTAGCGCTAGCACAGATACGCAGTATTTT. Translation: CASISSSASTDTQYF.

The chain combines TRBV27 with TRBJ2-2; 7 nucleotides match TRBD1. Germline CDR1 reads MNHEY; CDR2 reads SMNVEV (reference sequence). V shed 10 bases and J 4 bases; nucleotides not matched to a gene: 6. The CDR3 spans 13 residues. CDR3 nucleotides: TGTGCCACATCGACAGGGAGCACCGGGGAGCTGTTTTTT. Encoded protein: CATSTGSTGELFF.

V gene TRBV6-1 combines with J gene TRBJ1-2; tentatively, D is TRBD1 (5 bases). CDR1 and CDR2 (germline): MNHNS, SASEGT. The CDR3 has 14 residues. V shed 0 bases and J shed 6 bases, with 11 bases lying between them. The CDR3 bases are TGTGCCAGCAGTGAAGCGTTCAGGGAGGATGGCTACACCTTC. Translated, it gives CASSEAFREDGYTF.

CDR3 sequence reads: CASSPRGQGASTGELFF. As DNA, the CDR3 is TGTGCCAGCAGCCCTAGAGGGCAGGGGGCGAGCACCGGGGAGCTGTTTTTT. This rearrangement joins TRBV7-9 to TRBJ2-2, with 8 nucleotides matching TRBD1. Germline CDR1 reads SEHNR; CDR2 reads FQNEAQ (reference sequence). This CDR3 comprises 17 residues. V dropped 5 bases and J dropped 4; count of bases not matched to a gene: 12. The full variable domain, rest sourced from reference TRBV7-9 and TRBJ2-2, is DTGVSQNPRHKITKRGQNVTFRCDPISEHNRLYWYRQTLGQGPEFLTYFQNEAQLEKSRLLSDRFSAERPKGSFSTLEIQRTEQGDSAMYLCASSPRGQGASTGELFFGEGSRLTVL.

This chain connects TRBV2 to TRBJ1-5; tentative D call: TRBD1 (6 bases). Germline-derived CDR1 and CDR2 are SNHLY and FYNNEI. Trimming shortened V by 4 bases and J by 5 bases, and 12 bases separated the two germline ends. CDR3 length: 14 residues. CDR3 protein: CASSAGSGDQPQHF. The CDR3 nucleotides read TGTGCCAGCAGTGCGGGGTCAGGGGATCAGCCCCAGCATTTT. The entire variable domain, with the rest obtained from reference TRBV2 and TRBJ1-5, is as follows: EPEVTQTPSHQVTQMGQEVILRCVPISNHLYFYWYRQILGQKVEFLVSFYNNEISEKSEIFDDQFSVERPDGSNFTLKIRSTKLEDSAMYFCASSAGSGDQPQHFGDGTRLSIL.

In DNA, the CDR3 is TGTGCCTGGTCGAACAGGCGTGGAGGAAACACCATATATTTT. As protein: CAWSNRRGGNTIYF. This chain connects TRBV30 to TRBJ1-3; D is perhaps TRBD1 (5 bases). Germline assignment: CDR1 GTSNPN and CDR2 SVGIG (reference sequence). Deletions cut 5 bases from V and 4 bases from J, with 15 bases between. CDR3 length equals 14 residues.

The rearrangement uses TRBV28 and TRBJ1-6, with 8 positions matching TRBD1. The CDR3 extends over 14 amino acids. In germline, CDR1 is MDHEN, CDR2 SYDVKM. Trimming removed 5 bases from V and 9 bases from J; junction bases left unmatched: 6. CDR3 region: CASSHRTGFSPLHF. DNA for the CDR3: TGTGCCAGCAGTCACAGGACAGGGTTTTCACCCCTCCACTTT.

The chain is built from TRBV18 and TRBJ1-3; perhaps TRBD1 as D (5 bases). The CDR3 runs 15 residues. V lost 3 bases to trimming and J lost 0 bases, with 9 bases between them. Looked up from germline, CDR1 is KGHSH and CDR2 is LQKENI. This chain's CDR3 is CASSPDSHSGNTIYF. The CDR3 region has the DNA TGTGCCAGCTCACCCGACAGCCACTCTGGAAACACCATATATTTT.

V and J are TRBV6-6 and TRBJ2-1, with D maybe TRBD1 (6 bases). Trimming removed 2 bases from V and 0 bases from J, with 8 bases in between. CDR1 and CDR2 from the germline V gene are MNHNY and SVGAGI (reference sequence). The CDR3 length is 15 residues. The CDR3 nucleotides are TGTGCCAGCAGTTACGGGACATACTCCTACAATGAGCAGTTCTTC. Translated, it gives CASSYGTYSYNEQFF.

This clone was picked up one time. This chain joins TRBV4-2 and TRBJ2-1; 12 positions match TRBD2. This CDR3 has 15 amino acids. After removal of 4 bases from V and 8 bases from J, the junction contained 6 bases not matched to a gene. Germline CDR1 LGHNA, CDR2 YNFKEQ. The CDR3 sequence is CASSLRLAGDDEQFF. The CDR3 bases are TGTGCCAGCAGCCTCCGACTAGCGGGGGATGATGAGCAGTTCTTC.

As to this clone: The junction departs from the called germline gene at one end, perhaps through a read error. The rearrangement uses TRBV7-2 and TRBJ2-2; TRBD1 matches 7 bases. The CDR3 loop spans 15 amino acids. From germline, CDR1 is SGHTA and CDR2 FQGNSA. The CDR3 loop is CASSAQTGNPGELFF. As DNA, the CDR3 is TGTGCCAGCAGCGCCCAGACAGGGAACCCCGGGGAGCTGTTTTTT. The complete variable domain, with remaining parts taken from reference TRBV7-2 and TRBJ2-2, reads GAGVSQSPSNKVTEKGKDVELRCDPISGHTALYWYRQSLGQGLEFLIYFQGNSAPDKSGLPSDRFSAERTGGSVSTLTIQRTQQEDSAVYLCASSAQTGNPGELFFGEGSRLTVL.

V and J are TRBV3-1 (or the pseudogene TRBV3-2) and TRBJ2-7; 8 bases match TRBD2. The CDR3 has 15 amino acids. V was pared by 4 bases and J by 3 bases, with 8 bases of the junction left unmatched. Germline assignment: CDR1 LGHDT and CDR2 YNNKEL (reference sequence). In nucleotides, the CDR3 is TGTGCCAGCAGCCGATATCGACTAGCGAACTACGAGCAGTACTTC. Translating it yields CASSRYRLANYEQYF.

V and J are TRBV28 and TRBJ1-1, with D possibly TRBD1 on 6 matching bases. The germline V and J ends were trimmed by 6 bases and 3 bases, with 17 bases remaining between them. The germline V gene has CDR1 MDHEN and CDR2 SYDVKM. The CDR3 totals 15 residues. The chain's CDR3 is CASRPQNRDDTEAFF. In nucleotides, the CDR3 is TGTGCCAGCAGACCTCAAAACAGGGACGACACTGAAGCTTTCTTT.

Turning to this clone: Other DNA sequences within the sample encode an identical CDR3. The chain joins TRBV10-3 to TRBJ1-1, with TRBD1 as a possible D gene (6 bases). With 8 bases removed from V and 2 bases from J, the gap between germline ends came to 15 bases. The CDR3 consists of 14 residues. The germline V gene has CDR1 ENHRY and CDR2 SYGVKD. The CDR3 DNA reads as TGTGCCATCTCCGCACAAGGGGGAAACACTGAAGCTTTCTTT. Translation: CAISAQGGNTEAFF.

The CDR3 region is CSVEDTGERETQYF. In DNA form, the CDR3 reads TGCAGCGTTGAAGATACAGGGGAACGAGAGACCCAGTACTTC. The rearrangement links TRBV29-1 to TRBJ2-5; 7 nucleotides line up with TRBD1. Germline V gives CDR1 SQVTM, CDR2 ANQGSEA. This CDR3 spans 14 amino acids. J was trimmed by 4 bases and V by 0 bases; bases with no gene match: 5.